A single sample gave rise to the 9 T cell receptor beta chains below, sequenced in a study of blood T cell repertoires in COVID-19. TCRdb's copy holds only in-frame clones and misses some; the assay was immunoSEQ multiplex PCR. The table includes about 210,000 clones, roughly 90% detected once. Sequencing was performed on peripheral blood. The receptor set was obtained from a man younger than 35 with active or convalescent COVID-19.

This chain uses TRBV19 with TRBJ1-5; 9 bases are shared with TRBD1. Germline lookup yields CDR1 LNHDA and CDR2 SQIVND (reference sequence). This CDR3 comprises 16 residues. The junction had 13 bases not matched to a gene; V was cut back by 6 bases and J by 7 bases. The CDR3 reads CASRTGTGTPGQPQHF. CDR3 DNA: TGTGCCAGTAGAACCGGGACAGGGACCCCAGGGCAGCCCCAGCATTTT.

The gene calls are TRBV29-1 and TRBJ2-3; maybe TRBD1 (5 bases). CDR1 and CDR2 from the germline V gene are SQVTM and ANQGSEA. The CDR3 extends over 14 amino acids. The V and J ends lost 7 bases and 0 bases respectively, with 14 bases between them. The CDR3 protein is CSAGRQTSTDTQYF. CDR3 sequence (DNA): TGCAGCGCCGGAAGACAGACTAGCACAGATACGCAGTATTTT.

The CDR3 bases are TGTGCCAGCAGCCTCCGCGGGGGAGGCACAGATACGCAGTATTTT. Translation: CASSLRGGGTDTQYF. This chain links TRBV3-1 (or the pseudogene TRBV3-2) with TRBJ2-3; 7 bases align to TRBD2. The CDR3 loop spans 15 amino acids. Germline CDR1 LGHDT, CDR2 YNNKEL (reference sequence). Trimming cost V 4 bases and J 1 base; bases outside gene matches: 5.

The chain links TRBV5-1 to TRBJ2-3; 7 nucleotides match TRBD1. Germline V gene data show CDR1 as SGHRS and CDR2 as YFSETQ. This CDR3 region has 17 residues. The V segment lost 6 bases and the J segment 5 bases; nucleotides outside the gene matches: 18. The CDR3 here is CASNRSPLRGSGDTQYF. The DNA of the CDR3 is TGCGCCAGCAACCGTTCTCCTCTCAGGGGGAGTGGAGATACGCAGTATTTT. Based on the CDR3 plus reference TRBV5-1 and TRBJ2-3, the full variable domain is KAGVTQTPRYLIKTRGQQVTLSCSPISGHRSVSWYQQTPGQGLQFLFEYFSETQRNKGNFPGRFSGRQFSNSRSEMNVSTLELGDSALYLCASNRSPLRGSGDTQYFGPGTRLTVL.

This chain connects TRBV12-3 or TRBV12-4 to TRBJ1-2; weak D call: TRBD1 (6 bases). The CDR3 totals 13 residues. Trimming shortened V by 3 bases and J by 5 bases, and 10 bases separated the two germline ends. CDR3 sequence reads: CASSFGQIYGYTF. The CDR3 DNA reads as TGTGCCAGCAGTTTTGGACAGATATATGGCTACACCTTC.

V gene TRBV6-6 combines with J gene TRBJ2-3; possible D gene TRBD1, 5 bases. The CDR3 contains 15 residues. V lost 2 bases, J lost 0 bases, and 9 bases lay in between. Germline V gene data show CDR1 as MNHNY and CDR2 as SVGAGI (reference sequence). DNA of the CDR3: TGTGCCAGCAGTTACGGGGCGGATAGCACAGATACGCAGTATTTT. Its translation: CASSYGADSTDTQYF.

The chain employs TRBV4-3 and TRBJ2-1; D is perhaps TRBD1 (6 bases). This CDR3 is 12 amino acids long. Germline V gene data show CDR1 as LGHNA and CDR2 as YSLEER. Trimming stripped 2 bases from V and 10 bases from J, with 9 bases between. The CDR3 DNA sequence: TGCGCCAGCAGCCAATTTGGGGGCGAGCAGTTCTTC. It specifies CASSQFGGEQFF.

The V gene is TRBV5-1, the J gene TRBJ2-7; maybe TRBD2 (6 bases). Germline CDR1 reads SGHRS; CDR2 reads YFSETQ. The CDR3 spans 15 residues. V gave up 5 bases and J gave up 0 bases, with 15 bases separating them. The CDR3 coding sequence is TGCGCCAGCAGTAGCGCGGGGCCAAACTCCTACGAGCAGTACTTC. It codes for CASSSAGPNSYEQYF. Combining the CDR3 with reference TRBV5-1 and TRBJ2-7 gives the whole variable domain KAGVTQTPRYLIKTRGQQVTLSCSPISGHRSVSWYQQTPGQGLQFLFEYFSETQRNKGNFPGRFSGRQFSNSRSEMNVSTLELGDSALYLCASSSAGPNSYEQYFGPGTRLTVT.

This clone turned up a few times. This chain connects TRBV5-1 to TRBJ1-4; D is perhaps TRBD1 (5 bases). Germline CDR1 and CDR2: SGHRS and YFSETQ. The CDR3 is 14 residues long. V dropped 2 bases and J dropped 8 bases, with 13 bases sitting between them. CDR3 protein: CASSFDGGDEKLFF. CDR3 DNA sequence: TGCGCCAGCAGCTTCGACGGAGGGGACGAAAAACTGTTTTTT.